The clone carrying this T cell receptor beta chain is termed medium-sized. Its antigen is not known. Sequencing relied on immunoSEQ assay v3.0, run at survey level. Profiling relied on immunoSEQ multiplex PCR, and the TCRdb table lists in-frame clones only, not all of them. This sample has about 16,000 clones, with 70% to 80% found just once. The record originates from a study of long-term antiretroviral therapy in people with HIV. Whole-study context: By about a decade, the earliest samples predate the 2015 immediate-ART recommendation. Study-wide findings and caveats: Documentation of ART adherence, viral resistance or therapy changes was absent. Older ART regimens were possibly in use when the blood was collected between the mid-2000s and the late 2010s. The study found narrower CDR3 length ranges in HIV repertoires than in controls.

Deletions cut 0 bases from V and 4 bases from J, with 10 bases between. Germline V CDR1 and CDR2: SGHTS, YDEGEE. The CDR3 has 14 residues. This rearrangement joins TRBV5-8 to TRBJ1-1; the D is unclear. Sample: unsorted PBMCs, taken 2.1 years after starting antiretroviral therapy. This clonotype originated in a man aged 40-50 years with HIV. CDR3 DNA: TGTGCCAGCAGCTTGGTTGGGAGGGCCACTGAAGCTTTCTTT. Its protein is CASSLVGRATEAFF.